One and the same sample provided the 10 T cell receptor beta chains below, sequenced in a study of CD8 T cells in ankylosing spondylitis (TCRdb year 2017). The library was made by 5' RACE. Instrument used: Illumina HiSeq 2500. TCRdb trimmed public reads at Q25 via fastp, called clones via MiXCR and kept in-frame beta chains. Every distinct CDR3 protein forms one entry, paired with its most common genes and DNA. This sample gives 120,000 to 150,000 distinct CDR3 sequences in total; roughly 7.7% of them show up just once. The biggest ten clones account for 7.3% of the sample. The material sequenced was synovial fluid, either unsorted or a sorted T cell fraction (not recorded which). The origin of the receptors is a male donor with ankylosing spondylitis.

The J gene is TRBJ2-1, the V gene TRBV7-3; 7 nucleotides align to TRBD2. V lost 1 base to trimming and J lost 2 bases; unmatched junction nucleotides: 5. The CDR3 spans 16 residues. Germline-derived CDR1 and CDR2 are SGHTA and FQGTGA. The CDR3, as DNA: TGTGCCAGCAGCTTAATTCCGGGGGGACCCTACAATGAGCAGTTCTTC. Its translation is CASSLIPGGPYNEQFF.

In its sample, this clonotype was seen many times. The V call is TRBV20-1, the J call TRBJ1-6; no clear D gene. Germline values: CDR1 DFQATT, CDR2 SNEGSKA (reference sequence). CDR3 size: 15 residues. Deletions cut 2 bases from V and 5 bases from J, with 13 bases between. DNA for the CDR3: TGCAGTGCTAGAACCTTACGGGAGGATAATTCACCCCTCCACTTT. It yields the protein CSARTLREDNSPLHF.

This clonotype showed up many times. The chain is built from TRBV5-5 and TRBJ2-7; TRBD1 aligns across 7 bases. The CDR3 is 14 residues long. Unmatched junction bases numbered 8, after V lost 1 base and J lost 7 bases. From germline, CDR1 is SGHKS and CDR2 YYEKEE (reference sequence). CDR3 loop: CASSLLTGSDEQYF. CDR3 DNA sequence: TGTGCCAGCAGCTTGTTGACAGGGTCCGATGAGCAGTACTTC.

V is TRBV6-2 or TRBV6-3 and J is TRBJ1-1; maybe TRBD1 (6 bases). The CDR3 is 15 amino acids. V was shortened by 0 bases and J by 4 bases, with 12 bases between the two germline ends. Germline CDR1 MNHEY, CDR2 SVGEGT. The CDR3 DNA sequence: TGTGCCAGCAGTTACTCGGGGGCGGATGGCACTGAAGCTTTCTTT. Its protein product is CASSYSGADGTEAFF.

This clonotype showed up many times. The V gene is TRBV20-1, the J gene TRBJ2-7; 8 bases align to TRBD1. The germline V gene has CDR1 DFQATT and CDR2 SNEGSKA (reference sequence). Unmatched junction bases numbered 7, after V lost 3 bases and J lost 3 bases. There are 14 residues in the CDR3. CDR3 bases: TGCAGTGCTAGTGCGAGACAGGGGCTCTACGAGCAGTACTTC. It encodes CSASARQGLYEQYF.

This clonotype was found a few times. The chain employs TRBV28 and TRBJ2-4; tentative D call: TRBD2 (6 bases). This CDR3 contains 15 residues. V was trimmed by 5 bases and J by 0 bases, leaving 11 bases between them. Germline V lookup: CDR1 MDHEN, CDR2 SYDVKM. CDR3 residues: CASSGSGSAKNIQYF. The CDR3 DNA reads TGTGCCAGCAGTGGTAGCGGATCAGCCAAAAACATTCAGTACTTC. Full variable domain (missing parts from reference TRBV28 and TRBJ2-4): DVKVTQSSRYLVKRTGEKVFLECVQDMDHENMFWYRQDPGLGLRLIYFSYDVKMKEKGDIPEGYSVSREKKERFSLILESASTNQTSMYLCASSGSGSAKNIQYFGAGTRLSVL.

This clonotype is medium-sized (0.01 to 0.1%). The V gene is TRBV7-8, the J gene TRBJ1-4, with 12 bases identical to TRBD1. Per germline, CDR1 SGHVS and CDR2 FQNEAQ. The CDR3 extends over 15 amino acids. The junction had 4 bases not matched to a gene; V was cut back by 3 bases and J by 8 bases. CDR3 sequence (DNA): TGTGCCAGCAGCTTCACCGGGACAGGGGGCGAAAAACTGTTTTTT. Translation: CASSFTGTGGEKLFF.

The sample holds many counts of this clonotype. The chain has TRBV7-8 and TRBJ1-2; D is uncertain. The V gene lost 1 base and the J gene lost 6 bases, with 9 bases spanning the gap. Germline V gene lookup returns CDR1 SGHVS and CDR2 FQNEAQ. The CDR3 length is 13 residues. The CDR3 nucleotides are TGTGCCAGCAGCTTAGTCCGGGAGAATGGCTACACCTTC. This gives the protein CASSLVRENGYTF.

V and J are TRBV30 and TRBJ1-4, with D possibly TRBD1 on 6 matching bases. Trimming removed 6 bases from V and 5 bases from J, with 16 bases in between. The length of the CDR3 is 14 residues. CDR1 is GTSNPN, CDR2 SVGIG, per germline (reference sequence). CDR3 amino acids: CACQSRQGNEKLFF. CDR3 in DNA: TGTGCCTGCCAGAGTCGGCAGGGGAATGAAAAACTGTTTTTT.

This clonotype has a count of ten or more. The rearrangement links TRBV7-8 to TRBJ2-1, with a tentative D call TRBD1 (6 bases). This CDR3 comprises 13 residues. The germline V gene encodes CDR1 SGHVS and CDR2 FQNEAQ. Trimming took off 7 bases at V and 1 base at J, with 8 bases between the two ends. The CDR3 region has the DNA TGTGCCAGCAAGGACAGTTCCTACAATGAGCAGTTCTTC. Its protein product is CASKDSSYNEQFF.